These 6 T cell receptor beta chains came from one sample sequenced in a study of post-analysis software for immune sequencing data. Study outcomes and limitations: Comparison of patients with controls showed five TRBV segments more frequent in patients, TRBV5-6, TRBV5-1 and TRBV20-1 among them.

These receptors have no identified antigens. TCR beta cDNA libraries had unique molecular identifiers. TCRdb re-called the PCR reads with MiXCR, one entry per CDR3 protein. The sample consists of a few hundred thousand distinct CDR3 sequences, 30% to 45% of them appearing once. The material sequenced was blood. These receptors were taken from a girl aged 10 to 17 with multiple sclerosis.

This clonotype occurred many times. The genes are TRBV5-1 and TRBJ1-5, with 9 bases fitting TRBD1. Germline V lookup: CDR1 SGHRS, CDR2 YFSETQ. This CDR3 contains 13 residues. With V trimmed by 0 bases and J by 11 bases, 3 bases remained unmatched. CDR3 in DNA: TGCGCCAGCAGCTTGGGACAGGGGGACTCCCAGCATTTT. Residues: CASSLGQGDSQHF.

This chain joins TRBV3-1 and TRBJ1-2, with D possibly matching TRBD1 (6 bases). The germline gives CDR1 LGHDT, CDR2 YNNKEL (reference sequence). The CDR3 sequence is 13 residues long. V gave up 4 bases and J gave up 8 bases, with 14 bases separating them. CDR3 nucleotides: TGTGCCAGCAGCCGGGGGCAGGGCGGAGGCTACACCTTC. Its translation: CASSRGQGGGYTF.

V and J are TRBV9 and TRBJ2-5; 9 nucleotides match TRBD2. Germline V lookup: CDR1 SGDLS, CDR2 YYNGEE. V lost 4 bases to trimming and J lost 1 base; unmatched junction nucleotides: 8. This CDR3 contains 16 residues. CDR3 protein: CASSPTGTSSQETQYF. CDR3 bases: TGTGCCAGCAGCCCCACTGGGACTAGCAGCCAAGAGACCCAGTACTTC.

This clonotype was counted a few times. The chain couples TRBV3-1 to TRBJ2-5, with 10 nucleotides matching TRBD2. Looked up from germline, CDR1 is LGHDT and CDR2 is YNNKEL (reference sequence). The junction had 13 bases not matched to a gene; V was cut back by 3 bases and J by 3 bases. The CDR3 loop spans 18 amino acids. CDR3 protein: CASSHRTSGPGGEETQYF. CDR3 in DNA: TGTGCCAGCAGCCACAGGACTAGCGGACCTGGGGGGGAAGAGACCCAGTACTTC.

The chain recombines TRBV6-2 or TRBV6-3 with TRBJ2-5; tentatively, D is TRBD1 (6 bases). Deletions cut 6 bases from V and 0 bases from J, with 17 bases between. CDR3 length equals 16 residues. CDR1 and CDR2 from the germline V gene are MNHEY and SVGEGT. The CDR3 region has the DNA TGTGCCAGCAGCACTACCGGGACAACGTACCAAGAGACCCAGTACTTC. Translation gives CASSTTGTTYQETQYF.

This clonotype was observed at least ten times. The CDR3 loop is CASIQSSISYNEQFF. The DNA of the CDR3 is TGTGCCAGCATACAGTCGTCCATCTCCTACAATGAGCAGTTCTTC. J is TRBJ2-1 and V is TRBV6-1; no reliable D call. CDR3 size: 15 residues. Deletions cut 7 bases from V and 0 bases from J, with 13 bases between. Germline V lookup: CDR1 MNHNS, CDR2 SASEGT.